This T cell receptor (beta chain) was identified during a study of blood T cell repertoires in COVID-19. Overall study: Donors in the United States, Italy and Spain gave samples during acute or convalescent COVID-19. PBMCs, B-cell-depleted T cells, or T cells provided the cDNA or gDNA that made up the material.

As processed by the authors: Researchers report that nucleated cell counts were estimated from reference gene primer amplification. Generated by immunoSEQ multiplex PCR, the TCRdb table keeps only in-frame clones and is missing some. V and J calls and clone size come straight from that table; D and trimming were deduced from the DNA. The data hold about 180,000 clones, with about nine tenths observed a single time. Germline values: CDR1 SGDLS, CDR2 YYNGEE. This CDR3 contains 14 residues. V was shortened by 0 bases and J by 4 bases, with 11 bases between the two germline ends. The sequenced sample consisted of peripheral blood. This sequence originates from a woman aged 50 to 60 with acute or convalescent COVID-19. This chain connects TRBV9 to TRBJ2-7, with a tentative D call TRBD2 (5 bases). CDR3 in DNA: TGTGCCAGCAGCGTAGGTCGGGGTAGGTACGAGCAGTACTTC. As protein: CASSVGRGRYEQYF.